The 22 T cell receptor beta chains in this list originate from one sample, sequenced in a study of cytomegalovirus exposure and HLA in healthy donors. PCR primers comprised 60 Vbeta and 13 Jbeta primers. Libraries were prepared by immunoSEQ multiplex PCR; TCRdb keeps only in-frame clonotypes and omits some of them. The table records about 190,000 clones, roughly 74% of them present only once. Sequenced material: PBMCs. These receptors all stem from a woman aged 25 to 39 in good health and CMV-seropositive.

Written as DNA, the CDR3 is TGTGCCAGCAGCCCTGATGGCCAGGGATATGAAAAACTGTTTTTT. Amino acids: CASSPDGQGYEKLFF. The chain combines TRBV7-9 with TRBJ1-4; a weak D match, TRBD1 (5 bases). CDR3 length: 15 residues. CDR1 SEHNR and CDR2 FQNEAQ come from the germline V gene (reference sequence). Between the trimmed V and J ends, which lost 5 bases and 6 bases, there was a span of 16 bases.

This rearrangement joins TRBV4-1 to TRBJ1-1; 10 bases agree with TRBD1. The CDR3 is 17 residues long. V trimming: 4 bases; J trimming: 5 bases; junction bases outside the gene matches: 13. The germline gives CDR1 MGHRA, CDR2 YSYEKL. CDR3 nucleotide sequence: TGCGCCAGCAGCCGAACCCTCGGGGGACAGGGGCTGACTGAAGCTTTCTTT. It yields the protein CASSRTLGGQGLTEAFF.

A few counts support this clone. This chain connects TRBV7-9 to TRBJ2-7; 8 positions match TRBD2. This CDR3 spans 15 amino acids. CDR1 and CDR2 (germline): SEHNR, FQNEAQ (reference sequence). The junction had 4 bases not matched to a gene; V was cut back by 1 base and J by 2 bases. The CDR3 DNA reads TGTGCCAGCAGCTTAGTGGGGACTAGACCCTACGAGCAGTACTTC. Protein: CASSLVGTRPYEQYF.

The V gene is TRBV7-9, the J gene TRBJ2-5, with TRBD1 as a possible D gene (6 bases). Trimming removed 6 bases at V and 4 bases at J, with 12 bases between. Per germline, CDR1 SEHNR and CDR2 FQNEAQ (reference sequence). There are 13 residues in the CDR3. The CDR3 DNA sequence: TGTGCCAGCAGAAGGGGGTTAGTAGAGACCCAGTACTTC. Its translation: CASRRGLVETQYF.

The chain has TRBV7-9 and TRBJ2-1; a possible D gene is TRBD2 (6 bases). The V and J ends lost 5 bases and 6 bases respectively, with 20 bases between them. Per germline, CDR1 SEHNR and CDR2 FQNEAQ (reference sequence). The CDR3 has 16 amino acids. DNA of the CDR3: TGTGCCAGCAGCCTTACCCTACTAGGGAGGCCCAATGAGCAGTTCTTC. The encoded protein is CASSLTLLGRPNEQFF.

The rearrangement links TRBV7-2 to TRBJ2-1; D gene uncertain. Germline V gene sequence: CDR1 SGHTA, CDR2 FQGNSA. V was pared by 2 bases and J by 6 bases, with 2 bases between. This CDR3 spans 11 amino acids. CDR3 sequence reads: CASSLRNEQFF. The CDR3 DNA is TGTGCCAGCAGCTTACGCAATGAGCAGTTCTTC.

This clone has more than one count but fewer than ten. This chain uses TRBV27 with TRBJ1-4; D is ambiguous. This CDR3 comprises 14 residues. From germline, CDR1 is MNHEY and CDR2 SMNVEV (reference sequence). V was clipped by 3 bases and J by 4 bases, with 9 bases between them. In nucleotides, the CDR3 is TGTGCCAGCAGTTTGCGTCCCCTTAATGAAAAACTGTTTTTT. This translates into CASSLRPLNEKLFF.

The gene calls are TRBV6-5 and TRBJ1-1; tentative D call: TRBD1 (6 bases). V lost 5 bases, J lost 4 bases, and 14 bases lay in between. The CDR3 is 14 residues long. Per germline, CDR1 MNHEY and CDR2 SVGAGI. The chain's CDR3 is CASSPRTAGTEAFF. CDR3 bases: TGTGCCAGCAGTCCGAGGACAGCCGGCACTGAAGCTTTCTTT.

The rearrangement links TRBV6-1 to TRBJ1-5, with 7 bases fitting TRBD1. Per germline, CDR1 MNHNS and CDR2 SASEGT. The CDR3 extends over 15 amino acids. V trimming: 7 bases; J trimming: 4 bases; junction bases outside the gene matches: 10. The CDR3 sequence is CASTRGQIRNQPQHF. The CDR3 DNA reads TGTGCCAGCACCCGGGGACAGATTAGGAATCAGCCCCAGCATTTT.

V gene TRBV9 combines with J gene TRBJ2-7; 10 nucleotides match TRBD2. Trimming took 0 bases from V and 4 from J; bases not matched to a gene: 7. Germline loops: CDR1 SGDLS, CDR2 YYNGEE. The CDR3 length is 16 residues. The chain's CDR3 is CASSVAPAGGPYEQYF. The CDR3 DNA sequence: TGTGCCAGCAGCGTAGCCCCAGCGGGAGGGCCATACGAGCAGTACTTC.

The chain carries TRBV11-3 and TRBJ2-7; D unresolved. Germline V lookup: CDR1 SGHNT, CDR2 YENEEA. Trimming pared 1 base from V and 4 bases from J, leaving 5 bases between. The CDR3 covers 12 residues. The CDR3 here is CASSLGAYEQYF. CDR3 in DNA: TGTGCCAGCAGCTTAGGGGCGTACGAGCAGTACTTC.

This chain connects TRBV11-2 to TRBJ1-4; tentatively, D is TRBD1 (5 bases). This CDR3 region has 15 residues. Germline V gives CDR1 SGHAT, CDR2 FQNNGV. Trimming pared 1 base from V and 8 bases from J, leaving 14 bases between. In nucleotides, the CDR3 is TGTGCCAGCAGCTTAGGACCCAGGGAGGGGGAAAAACTGTTTTTT. Translated: CASSLGPREGEKLFF. The full variable domain, its missing parts supplied by reference TRBV11-2 and TRBJ1-4, is EAGVAQSPRYKIIEKRQSVAFWCNPISGHATLYWYQQILGQGPKLLIQFQNNGVVDDSQLPKDRFSAERLKGVDSTLKIQPAKLEDSAVYLCASSLGPREGEKLFFGSGTQLSVL.

V is TRBV7-2 and J is TRBJ2-1, with TRBD2 matching 9 bases. Germline loops: CDR1 SGHTA, CDR2 FQGNSA. CDR3 length equals 17 residues. V shed 0 bases, J shed 7 bases, and the junction held 10 bases outside the gene matches. CDR3 coding DNA: TGTGCCAGCAGCTTAGCGTTGCTAGCGGGAATACTTAATGAGCAGTTCTTC. Translated, it gives CASSLALLAGILNEQFF.

This clone was recorded a few times. This rearrangement joins TRBV11-3 to TRBJ2-1; TRBD2 is a possible D gene (5 bases). From germline, CDR1 is SGHNT and CDR2 YENEEA. CDR3 size: 15 residues. Trimming shortened V by 6 bases and J by 0 bases, and 12 bases separated the two germline ends. In DNA form, the CDR3 reads TGTGCCAGCAGACCGAGCGGACTCTCCTACAATGAGCAGTTCTTC. Residues: CASRPSGLSYNEQFF.

This chain links TRBV6-5 with TRBJ2-7, with 7 bases matching TRBD2. Germline CDR1 and CDR2: MNHEY and SVGAGI. V trimming: 6 bases; J trimming: 1 base; junction bases outside the gene matches: 6. The CDR3 totals 14 residues. The CDR3 nucleotides read TGTGCCAGCAGCCCGGGAGGCAGATCCTACGAGCAGTACTTC. Amino acid sequence: CASSPGGRSYEQYF.

There are a few counts of this clone. V gene TRBV11-2 combines with J gene TRBJ1-2; D is perhaps TRBD1 (6 bases). Per germline, CDR1 SGHAT and CDR2 FQNNGV. Trimming shortened V by 3 bases and J by 4 bases, and 9 bases separated the two germline ends. The CDR3 length is 13 residues. The CDR3 nucleotides read TGTGCCAGCAGCTTCGACAGGATCTATGGCTACACCTTC. It encodes CASSFDRIYGYTF.

The V gene is TRBV5-1, the J gene TRBJ1-1, with 10 bases aligning to TRBD1. CDR3 size: 15 residues. Germline CDR1 is SGHRS and CDR2 is YFSETQ. The ends lost 0 bases at V and 6 bases at J; junction bases unmatched: 5. In DNA, the CDR3 is TGCGCCAGCAGCTTGGATGGGACAGGGGCGGCTGAAGCTTTCTTT. Translated: CASSLDGTGAAEAFF.

This clone was picked up one time. The rearrangement links TRBV5-1 to TRBJ2-1; 8 bases align to TRBD2. This CDR3 region has 17 residues. V lost 6 bases and J lost 6; bases outside the gene matches: 17. Germline V gene sequence: CDR1 SGHRS, CDR2 YFSETQ. CDR3 nucleotides: TGCGCCAGCAATCCCAATCCTCGGAGTGCGGGAGGCAATGAGCAGTTCTTC. Translation gives CASNPNPRSAGGNEQFF.

CDR3 loop: CAWSPPFGYGYTF. CDR3 nucleotides: TGTGCCTGGAGCCCTCCCTTCGGCTATGGCTACACCTTC. The rearrangement joins TRBV30 to TRBJ1-2; D is ambiguous. Germline values: CDR1 GTSNPN, CDR2 SVGIG (reference sequence). There are 13 residues in the CDR3. V dropped 3 bases and J dropped 4 bases, with 12 bases sitting between them.

The V call is TRBV4-1, the J call TRBJ2-4; 9 nucleotides line up with TRBD1. The CDR3 covers 16 residues. Trimming at V came to 2 bases and at J to 6 bases, leaving 8 bases not matched to a gene. CDR1 is MGHRA, CDR2 YSYEKL, per germline. CDR3 region: CASSQLDRGLTNIQYF. CDR3 DNA: TGCGCCAGCAGCCAATTGGACAGGGGCCTCACAAACATTCAGTACTTC.

This clone was seen only a few times. The chain joins TRBV18 to TRBJ2-7; 8 bases are shared with TRBD1. V lost 4 bases to trimming and J lost 2 bases; unmatched junction nucleotides: 4. The CDR3 contains 14 residues. Germline CDR1 reads KGHSH; CDR2 reads LQKENI. The CDR3 reads CASSLGQGPYEQYF. CDR3 coding DNA: TGTGCCAGCTCACTCGGACAGGGCCCCTACGAGCAGTACTTC.

The chain joins TRBV5-6 to TRBJ2-1; no clear D. V shed 1 base and J shed 6 bases, with 17 bases lying between them. From germline, CDR1 is SGHDT and CDR2 YYEEEE. The CDR3 totals 16 residues. The CDR3 spells CASSLNSPWRSNEQFF. The CDR3 DNA is TGTGCCAGCAGCTTGAATTCGCCCTGGCGGTCCAATGAGCAGTTCTTC. Full variable domain (rest looked up from reference TRBV5-6 and TRBJ2-1): DAGVTQSPTHLIKTRGQQVTLRCSPKSGHDTVSWYQQALGQGPQFIFQYYEEEERQRGNFPDRFSGHQFPNYSSELNVNALLLGDSALYLCASSLNSPWRSNEQFFGPGTRLTVL.